This passage covers 17 T cell receptor beta chains from one sample sequenced in a study of blood T cell repertoires in COVID-19 (TCRdb year 2020). Library prep was done by the immunoSEQ multiplex PCR assay. The source is immuneACCESS, and TCRdb retained only in-frame sequences with V and J called. Part of the clones is not carried over; for the studies checked, unresolved V genes explain less than half of this, and the remainder is unexplained. A total of about 250,000 clones appear in this sample, about 89% of them only once. The ten biggest clones cover 1.9% of the sample. Source material: PBMCs or T cells enriched from blood (not recorded which). These receptors all come from a woman aged 18-29 years who had recovered from COVID-19.

V is TRBV24-1 and J is TRBJ1-2; D is uncertain. Germline assignment: CDR1 KGHDR and CDR2 SFDVKD. V lost 2 bases, J lost 4 bases, and 10 bases lay in between. The CDR3 consists of 14 residues. In DNA, the CDR3 is TGTGCCACCAGTGATTACAGTTCTCGCTATGGCTACACCTTC. It yields the protein CATSDYSSRYGYTF.

The chain links TRBV4-1 to TRBJ2-1; a possible D gene is TRBD2 (5 bases). The CDR3 has 17 residues. V lost 3 bases to trimming and J lost 0 bases, with 15 bases between them. Germline V lookup: CDR1 MGHRA, CDR2 YSYEKL. DNA for the CDR3: TGCGCCAGCAGCCACCCCCGGGCGGGCAGCTCCTACAATGAGCAGTTCTTC. As protein: CASSHPRAGSSYNEQFF.

The rearrangement joins TRBV13 to TRBJ1-1, with 7 bases lining up with TRBD1. Germline V gene data show CDR1 as PRHDT and CDR2 as FYEKMQ (reference sequence). The CDR3 sequence is 15 residues long. J gave up 6 bases and V 0 bases, and 7 bases lay outside the gene matches. The CDR3 region is CASSLGLTGLPEAFF. The CDR3 DNA is TGTGCCAGCAGCTTAGGCCTGACAGGGCTCCCTGAAGCTTTCTTT.

J is TRBJ2-2 and V is TRBV19; the match to TRBD2 covers 7 bases. The CDR3 covers 15 residues. V was pared by 7 bases and J by 6 bases, with 11 bases of the junction left unmatched. Germline CDR1 and CDR2: LNHDA and SQIVND (reference sequence). The CDR3, as DNA: TGTGCCAGTACGGGGCTTCGCGGGAGAGCCGGGGAGCTGTTTTTT. This encodes CASTGLRGRAGELFF.

The chain recombines TRBV9 with TRBJ1-3; 8 positions match TRBD1. V lost 0 bases and J lost 0; bases outside the gene matches: 2. Germline-derived CDR1 and CDR2 are SGDLS and YYNGEE. The CDR3 sequence is 16 residues long. CDR3 residues: CASSVEGTGSGNTIYF. The CDR3 DNA sequence: TGTGCCAGCAGCGTAGAGGGGACAGGCTCTGGAAACACCATATATTTT.

The chain combines TRBV5-8 with TRBJ1-2, with TRBD1 as a possible D gene (5 bases). Trimming took 2 bases from V and 3 from J, leaving 11 bases between them. The CDR3 loop spans 14 amino acids. Germline-derived CDR1 and CDR2 are SGHTS and YDEGEE. The DNA of the CDR3 is TGTGCCAGCAGCTTACCAGGGCGAGACTATGGCTACACCTTC. Its protein product is CASSLPGRDYGYTF.

The chain employs TRBV6-1 and TRBJ1-1; D is unclear. Trimming shortened V by 1 base and J by 7 bases, and 4 bases separated the two germline ends. This CDR3 contains 11 residues. Germline V gene sequence: CDR1 MNHNS, CDR2 SASEGT. DNA of the CDR3: TGTGCCAGCAGTGAAGTCAGTGAAGCTTTCTTT. Encoded protein: CASSEVSEAFF.

V gene TRBV9 combines with J gene TRBJ1-2; 9 bases are a match to TRBD1. Germline CDR1 and CDR2: SGDLS and YYNGEE. The CDR3 has 13 amino acids. With 4 bases clipped from V and 3 bases from J, the junction kept 1 base outside the gene matches. In DNA form, the CDR3 reads TGTGCCAGCAGCAGGACAGGGGACTATGGCTACACCTTC. The encoded protein is CASSRTGDYGYTF. Drawing the rest from reference TRBV9 and TRBJ1-2, the complete variable domain is DSGVTQTPKHLITATGQRVTLRCSPRSGDLSVYWYQQSLDQGLQFLIQYYNGEERAKGNILERFSAQQFPDLHSELNLSSLELGDSALYFCASSRTGDYGYTFGSGTRLTVV.

The chain carries TRBV2 and TRBJ1-4, with D unclear. Between the trimmed V and J ends, which lost 8 bases and 12 bases, there was a span of 25 bases. CDR3 length equals 15 residues. CDR1 is SNHLY and CDR2 is FYNNEI in the germline V gene. The CDR3 loop reads CASLSGNNGLGELFF. CDR3 sequence (DNA): TGTGCCAGCTTGTCCGGGAACAATGGACTTGGAGAACTGTTTTTT.

The V call is TRBV7-2, the J call TRBJ2-5, with TRBD2 identical over 8 bases. Germline-derived CDR1 and CDR2 are SGHTA and FQGNSA. The CDR3 is made up of 15 amino acids. V was clipped by 5 bases and J by 5 bases; unmatched bases: 10. CDR3 sequence reads: CASSKSGGSRETQYF. The CDR3 DNA reads as TGTGCCAGCAGCAAAAGCGGGGGCTCCCGGGAGACCCAGTACTTC.

The chain links TRBV7-2 to TRBJ2-5; D is ambiguous. The CDR3 contains 13 residues. Between the trimmed V and J ends, which lost 5 bases and 5 bases, there was a span of 12 bases. Germline V lookup: CDR1 SGHTA, CDR2 FQGNSA. In DNA, the CDR3 is TGTGCCAGCAGCCGAGAGGCGGAGGAGACCCAGTACTTC. It codes for CASSREAEETQYF.

The rearrangement uses TRBV28 and TRBJ1-3; D is undetermined. The CDR3 covers 14 residues. V was trimmed by 3 bases and J by 5 bases, leaving 11 bases between them. Per the germline V gene, CDR1 is MDHEN and CDR2 is SYDVKM. This CDR3 is CASSLPGPRNTIYF. As DNA, the CDR3 is TGTGCCAGCAGTTTGCCCGGTCCTCGAAACACCATATATTTT.

The chain is built from TRBV6-5 and TRBJ2-7; maybe TRBD2 (6 bases). CDR1 MNHEY and CDR2 SVGAGI come from the germline V gene. There are 15 residues in the CDR3. V lost 0 bases to trimming and J lost 3 bases, with 12 bases between them. The CDR3 protein is CASSYSSGWDYEQYF. CDR3 DNA: TGTGCCAGCAGTTACTCTAGCGGTTGGGACTACGAGCAGTACTTC.

The chain employs TRBV29-1 and TRBJ2-7; no definite D call. This CDR3 has 11 amino acids. Trimming stripped 7 bases from V and 3 bases from J, with 10 bases between. From germline, CDR1 is SQVTM and CDR2 ANQGSEA. The CDR3: CSAVHSYEQYF. CDR3 nucleotide sequence: TGCAGCGCCGTTCACAGCTACGAGCAGTACTTC.

The genes are TRBV24-1 and TRBJ2-5, with 8 bases that match TRBD1. The CDR3 length is 15 residues. Germline CDR1 is KGHDR and CDR2 is SFDVKD. V trimming: 5 bases; J trimming: 1 base; junction bases outside the gene matches: 5. The CDR3 sequence: CATSAGGQAQETQYF. The CDR3, as DNA: TGTGCCACCAGTGCCGGGGGACAGGCCCAAGAGACCCAGTACTTC.

The gene calls are TRBV9 and TRBJ2-1; D call uncertain. Trimming removed 0 bases at V and 0 bases at J, with 10 bases between. The CDR3 runs to 16 residues. Germline CDR1 reads SGDLS; CDR2 reads YYNGEE. This CDR3 reads CASSVGLRSSYNEQFF. The DNA of the CDR3 is TGTGCCAGCAGCGTAGGCCTACGGAGCTCCTACAATGAGCAGTTCTTC.

The rearrangement uses TRBV11-2 and TRBJ2-1; 14 bases align to TRBD2. This CDR3 has 17 amino acids. V was pared by 5 bases and J by 8 bases, with 11 bases of the junction left unmatched. CDR1 and CDR2 (germline): SGHAT, FQNNGV. Here the CDR3 DNA reads TGTGCCAGCAGCCAGGGACTAGCGGGGGCTATCTATGATGAGCAGTTCTTC. Its translation is CASSQGLAGAIYDEQFF.